This T cell receptor beta chain derives from a study of blood T cell repertoires in COVID-19. The table came from immunoSEQ multiplex PCR; TCRdb's copy has only in-frame clones and leaves some out. The data contain about 200,000 clones, 88% of them singletons. A note on this clone: The same CDR3 is also encoded by other DNA sequences in this sample.

The CDR3 runs to 13 residues. CDR1 and CDR2 (germline): LNHDA, SQIVND (reference sequence). V was cut by 3 bases and J by 4 bases, with 7 bases left in between. This chain uses TRBV19 with TRBJ1-5; D may be TRBD1 (6 bases). Material: peripheral blood. The clonotype comes from a man aged 45-60 years with COVID-19, enrolled during active disease. CDR3 DNA sequence: TGTGCCAGTAGTATCAGGGGAAATCAGCCCCAGCATTTT. Protein product: CASSIRGNQPQHF.